Below, 26 T cell receptor beta chains from the same sample are listed, as sequenced in a study of blood T cell repertoires in COVID-19. The method was immunoSEQ multiplex PCR; TCRdb's version includes in-frame clones alone and lacks a portion of them. There are roughly 290,000 clones in the sample; approximately 85% occur only once, and roughly 2.2% lies in the top ten. The sample taken for sequencing was PBMCs or T cells enriched from blood (not recorded which). These receptors came from a young man who had recovered from COVID-19.

The V call is TRBV6-5, the J call TRBJ1-2; D remains ambiguous. CDR1 and CDR2 from the germline V gene are MNHEY and SVGAGI. Deletions cut 3 bases from V and 2 bases from J, with 13 bases between. The CDR3 is made up of 15 amino acids. CDR3 protein: CASSYSQLSNYGYTF. CDR3 coding DNA: TGTGCCAGCAGTTATTCACAGCTGAGCAACTATGGCTACACCTTC.

About this clone itself: Other DNA sequences in this specimen translate into the identical CDR3. The chain employs TRBV5-1 and TRBJ1-2; D call uncertain. The CDR3 is 14 residues long. V was shortened by 2 bases and J by 2 bases, with 10 bases between the two germline ends. In germline, CDR1 is SGHRS, CDR2 YFSETQ. CDR3 loop: CASSLSGSNYGYTF. The CDR3 DNA sequence: TGCGCCAGCAGCTTATCGGGGTCCAACTATGGCTACACCTTC.

The V call is TRBV19, the J call TRBJ1-3; D unclear. V was shortened by 3 bases and J by 0 bases, with 9 bases between the two germline ends. The CDR3 is 15 amino acids. Germline assignment: CDR1 LNHDA and CDR2 SQIVND (reference sequence). The CDR3 nucleotides are TGTGCCAGTAGTATGCGTACCCTCTCTGGAAACACCATATATTTT. Translating it yields CASSMRTLSGNTIYF.

The V and J genes are TRBV6-5 and TRBJ1-4; D possibly corresponds to TRBD1 (5 bases). The CDR3 sequence is 12 residues long. Germline V gene data show CDR1 as MNHEY and CDR2 as SVGAGI. V shed 7 bases and J shed 3 bases, with 6 bases lying between them. CDR3 bases: TGTGCCAGCAAGGGGTCTAATGAAAAACTGTTTTTT. Its protein product is CASKGSNEKLFF.

This clone occurred a few times. CDR3 residues: CASSYGTLDYNEQFF. As DNA, the CDR3 is TGTGCCAGCAGTTACGGGACTCTGGACTACAATGAGCAGTTCTTC. V gene TRBV6-5 combines with J gene TRBJ2-1, with D possibly TRBD2 on 6 matching bases. Trimming pared 2 bases from V and 3 bases from J, leaving 11 bases between. Germline V gene lookup returns CDR1 MNHEY and CDR2 SVGAGI. CDR3 length: 15 amino acids.

The chain is built from TRBV4-3 and TRBJ1-5; D is possibly TRBD1 (5 bases). The length of the CDR3 is 13 residues. V dropped 3 bases and J dropped 6 bases, with 9 bases sitting between them. From germline, CDR1 is LGHNA and CDR2 YSLEER. CDR3 loop: CASSQDIGQPQHF. Here the CDR3 DNA reads TGCGCCAGCAGCCAGGACATTGGTCAGCCCCAGCATTTT.

The V gene is TRBV11-3, the J gene TRBJ2-7; the match to TRBD1 covers 9 bases. Germline values: CDR1 SGHNT, CDR2 YENEEA. This CDR3 region has 13 residues. V was clipped by 5 bases and J by 4 bases; unmatched bases: 3. DNA for the CDR3: TGTGCCAGCAGCGGGGGACAGGGTTACGAGCAGTACTTC. It encodes CASSGGQGYEQYF.

V gene TRBV7-9 combines with J gene TRBJ1-2; a possible D gene is TRBD1 (5 bases). Trimming pared 4 bases from V and 4 bases from J, leaving 16 bases between. CDR1 and CDR2 (germline): SEHNR, FQNEAQ (reference sequence). This CDR3 spans 15 amino acids. The DNA for the CDR3 is TGTGCCAGCAGCTCTCGGTGGGGGGGAACCTATGGCTACACCTTC. Encoded protein: CASSSRWGGTYGYTF.

This sequence joins TRBV19 and TRBJ2-3; D possibly corresponds to TRBD2 (5 bases). Germline V lookup: CDR1 LNHDA, CDR2 SQIVND (reference sequence). CDR3 length: 17 residues. Between the trimmed V and J ends, which lost 5 bases and 2 bases, there was a span of 20 bases. CDR3 in DNA: TGTGCCAGTAGTCCAAGGACTGACTTAGCATTCACAGATACGCAGTATTTT. It codes for CASSPRTDLAFTDTQYF.

J is TRBJ1-6 and V is TRBV9, with 10 bases lining up with TRBD1. Trimming at V came to 3 bases and at J to 7 bases, leaving 1 base not matched to a gene. CDR3 length equals 14 residues. CDR1 and CDR2 from the germline V gene are SGDLS and YYNGEE. The CDR3 region is CASSGGQGNSPLHF. The CDR3 DNA follows: TGTGCCAGCAGCGGGGGACAGGGGAATTCACCCCTCCACTTT.

The chain carries TRBV7-9 and TRBJ2-3; D remains unclear. The CDR3 extends over 12 amino acids. Germline values: CDR1 SEHNR, CDR2 FQNEAQ (reference sequence). Trimming left V 3 bases short and J 4 bases short, with 5 bases between. CDR3 sequence reads: CASSLYSDTQYF. The DNA for the CDR3 is TGTGCCAGCAGCTTGTATTCAGATACGCAGTATTTT.

V usage is TRBV9 and J usage is TRBJ1-2; 7 nucleotides align to TRBD1. CDR3 size: 15 residues. The V gene end was trimmed by 4 bases and the J gene end by 4 bases; junction bases not matched to a gene: 10. CDR1 and CDR2 (germline): SGDLS, YYNGEE. In nucleotides, the CDR3 is TGTGCCAGCAGCCCGTGGGACAGCAATTCCTATGGCTACACCTTC. The encoded protein is CASSPWDSNSYGYTF.

The gene calls are TRBV6-5 and TRBJ2-7; 7 positions agree with TRBD1. CDR3 size: 14 residues. CDR1 MNHEY and CDR2 SVGAGI come from the germline V gene. J gave up 2 bases and V 5 bases, and 6 bases lay outside the gene matches. Written as DNA, the CDR3 is TGTGCCAGCAGTCCCGACAGGGACACCTACGAGCAGTACTTC. It is translated as CASSPDRDTYEQYF.

V and J are TRBV6-2 or TRBV6-3 and TRBJ2-7, with D perhaps TRBD2 (6 bases). Germline lookup yields CDR1 MNHEY and CDR2 SVGEGT. The germline V and J ends were trimmed by 2 bases and 6 bases, with 17 bases remaining between them. The CDR3 contains 15 residues. In nucleotides, the CDR3 is TGTGCCAGCAGTTACGTGGCGGGGATCCGTTCCGAGCAGTACTTC. The encoded protein is CASSYVAGIRSEQYF.

This clone was recorded only once. This chain uses TRBV11-2 with TRBJ2-3; 12 bases are shared with TRBD2. CDR1 is SGHAT and CDR2 is FQNNGV in the germline V gene. Trimming removed 11 bases from V and 8 bases from J; junction bases left unmatched: 14. CDR3 length: 15 residues. The DNA of the CDR3 is TGTGCCGGCTCGTGGGCTAGCGGGGGGGAAGCTACGCAGTATTTT. Protein: CAGSWASGGEATQYF.

The chain employs TRBV3-1 (or the pseudogene TRBV3-2) and TRBJ1-2; D is unresolved. Germline values: CDR1 LGHDT, CDR2 YNNKEL (reference sequence). The CDR3 length is 15 residues. Deletions cut 5 bases from V and 2 bases from J, with 15 bases between. The CDR3 coding sequence is TGTGCCAGCAGCGAGGGATGGGCGGGGAACTATGGCTACACCTTC. Protein: CASSEGWAGNYGYTF.

This clone was detected only once. The chain is built from TRBV27 and TRBJ2-4, with 13 nucleotides matching TRBD2. This CDR3 spans 14 amino acids. Germline-derived CDR1 and CDR2 are MNHEY and SMNVEV (reference sequence). Germline trimming cut 5 bases from V and 6 bases from J; bases unmatched to any gene: 1. The CDR3 loop reads CASSRLAGGNIQYF. In nucleotides, the CDR3 is TGTGCCAGCAGTAGACTAGCGGGGGGAAACATTCAGTACTTC.

This clone is a singleton in its sample. J is TRBJ2-1 and V is TRBV7-6; TRBD1 is a possible D gene (6 bases). With 2 bases removed from V and 4 bases from J, the gap between germline ends came to 12 bases. The CDR3 is made up of 15 amino acids. From germline, CDR1 is SGHVS and CDR2 FNYEAQ. CDR3 in amino acids: CASSLSPGDYNEQFF. CDR3 coding DNA: TGTGCCAGCAGCTTATCGCCAGGGGATTACAATGAGCAGTTCTTC.

This chain links TRBV30 with TRBJ2-3; no firm D call. Trimming removed 0 bases at V and 6 bases at J, with 10 bases between. The CDR3 extends over 13 amino acids. Germline-derived CDR1 and CDR2 are GTSNPN and SVGIG (reference sequence). The CDR3 is CAWSVKAVDTQYF. As DNA, the CDR3 is TGTGCCTGGAGTGTAAAGGCGGTCGATACGCAGTATTTT. The complete variable domain, with remaining parts taken from reference TRBV30 and TRBJ2-3, reads SQTIHQWPATLVQPVGSPLSLECTVEGTSNPNLYWYRQAAGRGLQLLFYSVGIGQISSEVPQNLSASRPQDRQFILSSKKLLLSDSGFYLCAWSVKAVDTQYFGPGTRLTVL.

The V gene is TRBV9, the J gene TRBJ1-1; 7 nucleotides line up with TRBD1. Germline V CDR1 and CDR2: SGDLS, YYNGEE. The CDR3 sequence is 15 residues long. With V trimmed by 4 bases and J by 1 base, 7 bases remained unmatched. CDR3 region: CASSLRTGKNTEAFF. In DNA form, the CDR3 reads TGTGCCAGCAGCCTTCGGACAGGAAAGAACACTGAAGCTTTCTTT.

The chain employs TRBV2 and TRBJ2-3, with TRBD2 matching over 8 bases. The CDR3 is made up of 16 amino acids. Germline V gene sequence: CDR1 SNHLY, CDR2 FYNNEI. J gave up 0 bases and V 4 bases, and 6 bases lay outside the gene matches. CDR3 sequence reads: CASSASGGSSTDTQYF. The CDR3, as DNA: TGTGCCAGCAGTGCGAGCGGGGGATCTAGCACAGATACGCAGTATTTT.

The J gene is TRBJ1-4, the V gene TRBV11-2; TRBD1 agrees at 9 bases. V trimming: 5 bases; J trimming: 3 bases; junction bases outside the gene matches: 7. CDR1 is SGHAT, CDR2 FQNNGV, per germline. The CDR3 has 16 residues. The CDR3 DNA reads TGTGCCAGCAGCCGACTCTGGACAGGGGCTAATGAAAAACTGTTTTTT. Protein sequence: CASSRLWTGANEKLFF. Complete variable domain (other parts from reference TRBV11-2 and TRBJ1-4): EAGVAQSPRYKIIEKRQSVAFWCNPISGHATLYWYQQILGQGPKLLIQFQNNGVVDDSQLPKDRFSAERLKGVDSTLKIQPAKLEDSAVYLCASSRLWTGANEKLFFGSGTQLSVL.

The chain joins TRBV19 to TRBJ2-1; 13 nucleotides match TRBD2. V was pared by 1 base and J by 11 bases, with 8 bases of the junction left unmatched. The CDR3 loop spans 16 amino acids. CDR1 LNHDA and CDR2 SQIVND come from the germline V gene (reference sequence). CDR3 sequence reads: CASSIVTSGGPGQQFF. CDR3 in DNA: TGTGCCAGTAGTATAGTGACTAGCGGGGGGCCTGGTCAGCAGTTCTTC.

The chain combines TRBV4-1 with TRBJ1-1; TRBD1 might be the D (5 bases). Looked up from germline, CDR1 is MGHRA and CDR2 is YSYEKL. This CDR3 comprises 16 residues. Trimming shortened V by 5 bases and J by 1 base, and 17 bases separated the two germline ends. The DNA for the CDR3 is TGCGCCAGCAGCATCAGGGTCGCCGGTACGAACACTGAAGCTTTCTTT. It encodes CASSIRVAGTNTEAFF.

J is TRBJ1-2 and V is TRBV15, with D possibly TRBD1 on 6 matching bases. The CDR3 consists of 14 residues. Germline CDR1 and CDR2: LNHNV and YYDKDF (reference sequence). V was pared by 5 bases and J by 8 bases, with 18 bases between. The CDR3 DNA is TGTGCCACCAGCGCGCGGACAGCCCAAGAGGGCTACACCTTC. Its protein is CATSARTAQEGYTF.

The chain uses TRBV20-1 and TRBJ1-2; D unclear. Trimming left V 3 bases short and J 6 bases short, with 11 bases between. CDR3 size: 12 residues. Germline lookup yields CDR1 DFQATT and CDR2 SNEGSKA (reference sequence). The CDR3 DNA reads TGCAGTGCTAGTTTCGAGGCGCATGGCTACACCTTC. Its protein product is CSASFEAHGYTF.